This T cell receptor (beta chain) was recorded in a study of T-cell reconstitution after alpha-beta-depleted transplantation in children. Unique molecular identifiers tagged the TCRbeta library. TCRdb called the PCR reads again in MiXCR, with one record for every CDR3 protein. Here the sample spans a few hundred thousand distinct CDR3 sequences, around a tenth being singletons. The CDR3 is 17 residues long. Germline V gene sequence: CDR1 SGHRS, CDR2 YFSETQ. V was clipped by 5 bases and J by 4 bases; unmatched bases: 11. Sequenced here: PBMCs from the stem cell graft donor, sampled from the stem cell graft. This TCR was recovered from a human donor who donated a stem cell graft to a child with acute lymphoblastic leukemia. This rearrangement joins TRBV5-1 to TRBJ2-1; 11 bases match TRBD2. CDR3 protein: CASSLAGGPGAYNEQFF. The CDR3 nucleotides are TGCGCCAGCAGTCTAGCGGGAGGTCCTGGGGCATACAATGAGCAGTTCTTC. Variable domain in full (rest from reference TRBV5-1 and TRBJ2-1): KAGVTQTPRYLIKTRGQQVTLSCSPISGHRSVSWYQQTPGQGLQFLFEYFSETQRNKGNFPGRFSGRQFSNSRSEMNVSTLELGDSALYLCASSLAGGPGAYNEQFFGPGTRLTVL.